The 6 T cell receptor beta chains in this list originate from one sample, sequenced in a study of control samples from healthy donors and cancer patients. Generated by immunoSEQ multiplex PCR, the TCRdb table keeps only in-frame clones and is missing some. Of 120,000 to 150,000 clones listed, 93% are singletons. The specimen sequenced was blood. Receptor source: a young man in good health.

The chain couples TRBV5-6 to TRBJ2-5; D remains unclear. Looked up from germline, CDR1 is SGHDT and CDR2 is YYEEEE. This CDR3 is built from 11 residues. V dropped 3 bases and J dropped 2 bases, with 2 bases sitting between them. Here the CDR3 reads CASSWQETQYF. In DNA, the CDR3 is TGTGCCAGCAGCTGGCAAGAGACCCAGTACTTC. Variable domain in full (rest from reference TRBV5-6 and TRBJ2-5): DAGVTQSPTHLIKTRGQQVTLRCSPKSGHDTVSWYQQALGQGPQFIFQYYEEEERQRGNFPDRFSGHQFPNYSSELNVNALLLGDSALYLCASSWQETQYFGPGTRLLVL.

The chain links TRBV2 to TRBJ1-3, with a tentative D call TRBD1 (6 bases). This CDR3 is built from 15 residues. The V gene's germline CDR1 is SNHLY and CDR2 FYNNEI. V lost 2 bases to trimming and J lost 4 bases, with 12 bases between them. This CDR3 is CASSESGASGNTIYF. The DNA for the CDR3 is TGTGCCAGCAGTGAATCGGGGGCTTCCGGAAACACCATATATTTT.

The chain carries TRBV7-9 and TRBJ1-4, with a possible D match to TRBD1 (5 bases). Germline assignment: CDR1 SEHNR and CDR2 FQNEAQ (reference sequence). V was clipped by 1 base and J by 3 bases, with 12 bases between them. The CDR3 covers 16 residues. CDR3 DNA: TGTGCCAGCAGCTTAGACGACCTGGGGGCTAATGAAAAACTGTTTTTT. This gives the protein CASSLDDLGANEKLFF.

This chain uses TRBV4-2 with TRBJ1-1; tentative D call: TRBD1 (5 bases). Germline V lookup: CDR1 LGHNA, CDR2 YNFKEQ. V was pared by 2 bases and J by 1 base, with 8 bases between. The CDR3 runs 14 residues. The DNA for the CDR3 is TGTGCCAGCAGCCAAACAGGTGGGAACACTGAAGCTTTCTTT. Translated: CASSQTGGNTEAFF.

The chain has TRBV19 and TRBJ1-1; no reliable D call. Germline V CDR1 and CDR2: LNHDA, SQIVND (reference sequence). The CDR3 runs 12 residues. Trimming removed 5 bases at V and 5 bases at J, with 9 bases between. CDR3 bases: TGTGCCAGTAGTCGCACGGGGACTGAAGCTTTCTTT. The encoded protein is CASSRTGTEAFF.

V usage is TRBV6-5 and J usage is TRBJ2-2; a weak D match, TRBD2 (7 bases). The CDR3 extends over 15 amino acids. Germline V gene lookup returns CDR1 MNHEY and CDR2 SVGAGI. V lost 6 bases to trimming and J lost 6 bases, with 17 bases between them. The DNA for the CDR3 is TGTGCCAGCAGGGGGGGAGGGGGTAGAGCCGGGGAGCTGTTTTTT. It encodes CASRGGGGRAGELFF.